This TCR beta chain was observed in a study of control samples from healthy donors and cancer patients (dated by TCRdb to between 2020 and 2021). Turning to this clone: Its antigen is unknown. Base qualities are missing; no much larger clone stands one base away.

Cut back by 6 bases and 2 bases, the V and J ends lie 20 bases apart. The CDR3 spans 16 residues, from the cysteine through the phenylalanine. Solely the CDR3 DNA is kept, with 48 bases framed from the first base. CDR1 and CDR2 are drawn from the germline V gene (reference sequence): LGHDT, YNNKEL. The receptor library was made with the immunoSEQ multiplex PCR assay. Imported from immuneACCESS, the table was reduced by TCRdb to in-frame sequences with V and J called. These copies leave out some clones; in studies compared against another copy, an unresolved V gene accounts for under half, and the cause of the remainder is not known. The sample table shows approximately 120,000 clones, and just over 90% are seen once. Roughly 4% of the sample comes from the top ten.

Specimen: blood. The TCR sequence derives from a human donor in good health. The donor label of this sample is uncertain. The chain joins TRBV3-1 (or the pseudogene TRBV3-2) to TRBJ2-7; the D gene is perhaps TRBD1, from 6 matching bases. The DNA sequence follows: TGTGCCAGCAGTCCGGGAACAGGACAGAGCACCTACGAGCAGTACTTC. This gives the protein CASSPGTGQSTYEQYF.